This T cell receptor beta chain emerged from a study of blood T cell repertoires in COVID-19. About the study: PBMCs, B-cell-depleted T cells, or T cells provided the cDNA or gDNA that made up the material.

A COVID-19 case had been met by exposed participants during the 2 weeks before study entry. Some clones are missing from TCRdb's copy, which holds only in-frame ones; the method was immunoSEQ multiplex PCR. The repertoire holds roughly 250,000 clones, with about nine tenths as singletons. Germline V gene data show CDR1 as MDHEN and CDR2 as SYDVKM. V lost 7 bases and J lost 6, with 9 bases in between. The CDR3 has 11 amino acids. This chain links TRBV28 with TRBJ1-1, with D unresolved. The sequenced material came from PBMCs or T cells enriched from blood (not recorded which). The origin of this receptor is a man aged 45-65 years who had been exposed to COVID-19. CDR3 protein: CASKRGSEAFF. In DNA form, the CDR3 reads TGTGCCAGCAAAAGAGGGTCTGAAGCTTTCTTT. Full variable domain (outside the CDR3, taken from reference TRBV28 and TRBJ1-1): DVKVTQSSRYLVKRTGEKVFLECVQDMDHENMFWYRQDPGLGLRLIYFSYDVKMKEKGDIPEGYSVSREKKERFSLILESASTNQTSMYLCASKRGSEAFFGQGTRLTVV.